These 4 T cell receptor beta chains originate from one sample sequenced in a study of blood T cell repertoires in COVID-19. Sequencing used immunoSEQ multiplex PCR; TCRdb keeps in-frame clones, though not all of them. The repertoire consists of approximately 490,000 clones, with 75% to 90% occurring once and the leading ten covering 0.7%. Sequencing input: PBMCs or T cells enriched from blood (not recorded which). These receptor sequences come from a woman between 18 and 30 years old who had recovered from COVID-19.

This chain joins TRBV10-3 and TRBJ1-1; 9 positions agree with TRBD1. The V and J ends lost 10 bases and 3 bases, in that order; junction bases with no gene match: 12. CDR3 length equals 15 residues. The germline V gene has CDR1 ENHRY and CDR2 SYGVKD. The DNA of the CDR3 is TGTGCCACCAAAGAAGGACAGGGGTTTGACACTGAAGCTTTCTTT. Translation gives CATKEGQGFDTEAFF.

The chain has TRBV5-1 and TRBJ2-5; no clear D. V was pared by 5 bases and J by 2 bases, with 4 bases between. From germline, CDR1 is SGHRS and CDR2 YFSETQ. CDR3 size: 11 residues. This CDR3 is CASSYQETQYF. The CDR3 nucleotides read TGCGCCAGCAGTTATCAAGAGACCCAGTACTTC. Together with reference TRBV5-1 and TRBJ2-5, the CDR3 gives the full variable domain: KAGVTQTPRYLIKTRGQQVTLSCSPISGHRSVSWYQQTPGQGLQFLFEYFSETQRNKGNFPGRFSGRQFSNSRSEMNVSTLELGDSALYLCASSYQETQYFGPGTRLLVL.

This chain joins TRBV5-4 and TRBJ2-7, with no clear D. The CDR3 loop spans 13 amino acids. V gave up 4 bases and J gave up 0 bases, with 8 bases separating them. The germline gives CDR1 SGHNT, CDR2 YYREEE (reference sequence). The CDR3 DNA sequence: TGTGCCAGCAGCCTAGGATCCTCCTACGAGCAGTACTTC. This sequence encodes CASSLGSSYEQYF. The full variable domain, in which reference TRBV5-4 and TRBJ2-7 provide the parts outside the CDR3, is ETGVTQSPTHLIKTRGQQVTLRCSSQSGHNTVSWYQQALGQGPQFIFQYYREEENGRGNFPPRFSGLQFPNYSSELNVNALELDDSALYLCASSLGSSYEQYFGPGTRLTVT.

The V and J genes are TRBV11-3 and TRBJ2-5; 11 bases map to TRBD1. This CDR3 is 15 amino acids long. Germline lookup yields CDR1 SGHNT and CDR2 YENEEA. V gave up 5 bases and J gave up 5 bases; unmatched junction bases: 7. The CDR3 protein is CASSDRDRGMETQYF. For the CDR3, the DNA is TGTGCCAGCAGCGACCGGGACAGGGGGATGGAGACCCAGTACTTC.